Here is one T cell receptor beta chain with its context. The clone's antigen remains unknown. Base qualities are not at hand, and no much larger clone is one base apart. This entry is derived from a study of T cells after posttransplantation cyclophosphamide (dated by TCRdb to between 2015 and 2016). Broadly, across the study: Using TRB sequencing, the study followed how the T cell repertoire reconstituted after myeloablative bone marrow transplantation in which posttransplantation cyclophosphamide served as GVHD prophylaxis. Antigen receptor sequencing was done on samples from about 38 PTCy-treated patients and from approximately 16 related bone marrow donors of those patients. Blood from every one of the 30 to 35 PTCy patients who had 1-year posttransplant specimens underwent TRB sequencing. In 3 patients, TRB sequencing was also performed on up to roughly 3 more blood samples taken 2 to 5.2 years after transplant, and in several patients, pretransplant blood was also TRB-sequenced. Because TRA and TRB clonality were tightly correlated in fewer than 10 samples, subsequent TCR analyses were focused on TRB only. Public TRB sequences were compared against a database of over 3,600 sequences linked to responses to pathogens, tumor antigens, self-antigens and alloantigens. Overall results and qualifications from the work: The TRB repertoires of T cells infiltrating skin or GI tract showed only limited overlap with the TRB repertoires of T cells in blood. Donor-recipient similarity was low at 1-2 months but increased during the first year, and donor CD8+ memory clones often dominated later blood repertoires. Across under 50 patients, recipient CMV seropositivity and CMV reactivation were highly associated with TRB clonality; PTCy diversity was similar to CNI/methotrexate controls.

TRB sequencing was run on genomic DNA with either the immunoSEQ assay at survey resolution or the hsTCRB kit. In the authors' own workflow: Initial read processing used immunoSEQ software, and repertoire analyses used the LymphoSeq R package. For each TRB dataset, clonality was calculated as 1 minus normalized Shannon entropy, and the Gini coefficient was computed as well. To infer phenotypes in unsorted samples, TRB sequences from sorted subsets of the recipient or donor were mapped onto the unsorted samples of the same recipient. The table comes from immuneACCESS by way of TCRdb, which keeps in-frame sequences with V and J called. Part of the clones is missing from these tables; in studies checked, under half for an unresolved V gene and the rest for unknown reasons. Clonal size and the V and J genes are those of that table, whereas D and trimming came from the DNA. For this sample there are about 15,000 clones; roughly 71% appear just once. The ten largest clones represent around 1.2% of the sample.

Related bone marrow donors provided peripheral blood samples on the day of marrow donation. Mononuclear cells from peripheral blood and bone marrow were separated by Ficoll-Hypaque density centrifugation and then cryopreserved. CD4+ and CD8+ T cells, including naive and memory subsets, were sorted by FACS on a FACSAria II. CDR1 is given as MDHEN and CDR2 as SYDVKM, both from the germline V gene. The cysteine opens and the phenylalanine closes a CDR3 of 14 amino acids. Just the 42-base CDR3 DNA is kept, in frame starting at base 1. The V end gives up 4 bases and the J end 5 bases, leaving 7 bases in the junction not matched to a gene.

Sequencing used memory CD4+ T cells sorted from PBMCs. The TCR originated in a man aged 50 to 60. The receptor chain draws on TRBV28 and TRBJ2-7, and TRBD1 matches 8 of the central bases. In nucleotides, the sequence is TGTGCCAGCAGTTCTTACAGGGGGAGCGACGAGCAGTACTTC. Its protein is CASSSYRGSDEQYF. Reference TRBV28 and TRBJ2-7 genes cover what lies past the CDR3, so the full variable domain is DVKVTQSSRYLVKRTGEKVFLECVQDMDHENMFWYRQDPGLGLRLIYFSYDVKMKEKGDIPEGYSVSREKKERFSLILESASTNQTSMYLCASSSYRGSDEQYFGPGTRLTVT.